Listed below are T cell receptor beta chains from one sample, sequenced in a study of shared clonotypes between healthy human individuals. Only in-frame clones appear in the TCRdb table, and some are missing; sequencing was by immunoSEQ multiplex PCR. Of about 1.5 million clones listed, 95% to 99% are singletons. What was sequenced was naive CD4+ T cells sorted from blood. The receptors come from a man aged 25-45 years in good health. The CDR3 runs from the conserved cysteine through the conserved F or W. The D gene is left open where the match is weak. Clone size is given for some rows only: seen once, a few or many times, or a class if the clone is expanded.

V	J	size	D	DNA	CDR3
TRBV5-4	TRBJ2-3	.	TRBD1	TGTGCCAGCAGTTCCCGGGACAGGGGATTGTCAGATACGCAGTATTTT	CASSSRDRGLSDTQYF
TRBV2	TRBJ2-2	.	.	TGTGCCAGCAGTGCTAACACCGGGGAGCTGTTTTTT	CASSANTGELFF
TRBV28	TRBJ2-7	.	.	TGTGCCAGCACCCAGAGCGGAAGGAACGAGCAGTACTTC	CASTQSGRNEQYF
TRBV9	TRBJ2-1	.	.	TGTGCCAGCAGCGTCCCAACAGGGAATGAGCAGTTCTTC	CASSVPTGNEQFF
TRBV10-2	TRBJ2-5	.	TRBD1	TGCGCCAGCATCCCAACTAAGACAGGGAAAGAGACCCAGTACTTC	CASIPTKTGKETQYF
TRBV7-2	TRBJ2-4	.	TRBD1	TGTGCCAGCAGCTTAGCCCCCGGACAGGGAAACATTCAGTACTTC	CASSLAPGQGNIQYF
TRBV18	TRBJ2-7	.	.	TGTGCCAGCTCACTAAGGACCGCGTCCCTCTCCTACGAGCAGTACTTC	CASSLRTASLSYEQYF
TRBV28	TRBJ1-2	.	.	TGTGCCAGCAGCCGACGGGACGGCAACTATGGCTACACCTTC	CASSRRDGNYGYTF
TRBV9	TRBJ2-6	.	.	TGTGCCAGCAGCGTGATATCTGGGGCCAACGTCCTGACTTTC	CASSVISGANVLTF
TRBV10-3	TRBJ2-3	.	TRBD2	TGTGCCATCAGTGAGGGGACGGGACTAGCTACAGATACGCAGTATTTT	CAISEGTGLATDTQYF
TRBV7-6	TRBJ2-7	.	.	TGTGCCAGCAGCTTGGGGAAGACCTACGAGCAGTACTTC	CASSLGKTYEQYF
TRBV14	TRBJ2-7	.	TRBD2	TGTGCCAGCAGCCGTCGGCCTAGCGGGACCCACGAGCAGTACTTC	CASSRRPSGTHEQYF
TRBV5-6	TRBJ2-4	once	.	TGTGCCAGCAGCTTAAATCCAGGGGTTCCTCTCTCAGCCAAAAACATTCAGTACTTC	CASSLNPGVPLSAKNIQYF
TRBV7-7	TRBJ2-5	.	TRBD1	TGTGCCAGCAGCGCCGGGACAGGGTTAAGAGAGACCCAGTACTTC	CASSAGTGLRETQYF
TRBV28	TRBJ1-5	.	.	TGTGCCAGCAGTTTAATTGGGTGGGGTCAGCCCCAGCATTTT	CASSLIGWGQPQHF
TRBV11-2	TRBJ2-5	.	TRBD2	TGTGCCAGCACCACGGGACTAGCGGGAGGGCAAGAGACCCAGTACTTC	CASTTGLAGGQETQYF
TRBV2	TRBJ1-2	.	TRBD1	TGTGCCAGCACCCGGGACAGAAGCTCGTATGGCTACACCTTC	CASTRDRSSYGYTF
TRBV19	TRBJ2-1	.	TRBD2	TGTGCCAGTAGCGGGAGGACCCACTATGAGCAGTTCTTC	CASSGRTHYEQFF
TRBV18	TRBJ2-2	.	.	TGTGCCAGCTCACCGACAGTTCCCGGGGAGCTGTTTTTT	CASSPTVPGELFF
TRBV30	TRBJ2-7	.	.	TGTGCCTGGAGTGTATTCGGGGGCATCCTCTACGAGCAGTACTTC	CAWSVFGGILYEQYF
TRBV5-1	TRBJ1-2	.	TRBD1	TGCGCCAGCAGCTTGGATGGGACAGATTACTATGGCTACACCTTC	CASSLDGTDYYGYTF
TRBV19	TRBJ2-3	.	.	TGTGCCAGCAGGCCGGCTAGCACAGATACGCAGTATTTT	CASRPASTDTQYF
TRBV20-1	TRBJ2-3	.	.	TGCAGGCCCGGCGACACAGATACGCAGTATTTT	CRPGDTDTQYF
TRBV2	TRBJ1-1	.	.	TGTGCCAGCGGGTCCGGGGGCAAGGCTGAAGCTTTCTTT	CASGSGGKAEAFF
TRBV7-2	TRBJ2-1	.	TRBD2	TGTGCCAGCAGCTTAGCGCCGGGACTAGCGGGACAGAGGGCGCGGAATGAGCAGTTCTTC	CASSLAPGLAGQRARNEQFF
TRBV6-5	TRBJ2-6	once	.	TGTGCCAGCAGGACCGACAGGCCTGGGGCCAACGTCCTGACTTTC	CASRTDRPGANVLTF
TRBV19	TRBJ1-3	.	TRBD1	TGTGCCAGCCGGGACAGCGAAGGAAACACCATATATTTT	CASRDSEGNTIYF